The following is a T cell receptor beta chain sequence with its context. Antigen: not known. Profiled with immunoSEQ multiplex PCR; TCRdb holds only in-frame clones, not every one. The sample contains 120,000 to 150,000 clones, 90% to 95% of which appear only once. This specimen comes from a study of T cell responses to AZD1222 COVID-19 vaccine. General study points: Reports indicate that nearly half of spike-specific TCRs are directed at unmutated variant regions.

The germline gives CDR1 SGHTA, CDR2 FQGNSA. This CDR3 has 13 amino acids. The V gene lost 3 bases and the J gene lost 5 bases, with 8 bases spanning the gap. The origin of this receptor is an adult in good health. The rearrangement uses TRBV7-2 and TRBJ2-1; D gene unclear. Sequenced material: peripheral blood, taken on day 0 of AZD1222 vaccination. CDR3 in amino acids: CASSFSWDNEQFF. For the CDR3, the DNA is TGTGCCAGCAGCTTCAGCTGGGACAATGAGCAGTTCTTC. The variable domain in full, with the rest retrieved from reference TRBV7-2 and TRBJ2-1, is GAGVSQSPSNKVTEKGKDVELRCDPISGHTALYWYRQSLGQGLEFLIYFQGNSAPDKSGLPSDRFSAERTGGSVSTLTIQRTQQEDSAVYLCASSFSWDNEQFFGPGTRLTVL.